This section outlines one T cell receptor (beta chain) sequence together with its context. Its specific antigen is unknown. No base-level quality is on record; no much larger clone is a single base apart. The library was prepared using RT-PCR. These reads were obtained on an Illumina HiSeq 2500. TCRdb reprocessing: public reads trimmed at Q25 with fastp, clones called with MiXCR, in-frame beta chains kept. Identical CDR3 protein sequences are pooled into one entry, listed with their most common genes and DNA. In all, the sample holds under 850,000 distinct CDR3 sequences, and about a fifth of those were seen once. In total, the top ten clones hold approximately 10% of the sample. The data were taken from a study of response to subunit inactivated influenza vaccine (dated by TCRdb to 2017 to 2018). The study in broad terms: Deep quantitative T cell receptor repertoire profiling was used in the study to track responses to a trivalent subunit inactivated influenza vaccine. What the research found in general, with its limitations: It was suggested by the authors that each seasonal influenza vaccination may recruit only a limited number of new T cells.

CDR1 and CDR2 were assigned from the germline V gene as SQVTM and ANQGSEA. Clipping removes 5 bases from V and 5 bases from J, with 7 as the unmatched junction base count. The CDR3 runs 14 amino acids, cysteine and phenylalanine included. CDR3 DNA only is kept here, 42 bases in frame from base 1. This receptor chain uses TRBV29-1 and TRBJ2-5; TRBD2 matches 11 bases in the middle. This sample comprised PBMCs from blood, obtained about 5 days after vaccination. This TCR was recovered from a man aged 45-65 years who received an inactivated influenza vaccine. Donor details come from another sample of the same person, matched by shared clones. The sequenced DNA is TGCAGCGTTAGATCCCTAGCGGGGGGTGAGACCCAGTACTTC. Translation gives CSVRSLAGGETQYF.